Listed below are T cell receptor beta chains from one sample, sequenced in a study of T cell responses to AZD1222 COVID-19 vaccine. Measured with immunoSEQ multiplex PCR; TCRdb has only the in-frame clones, and not every one. The table includes approximately 180,000 clones, 88% detected once. Material: peripheral blood, obtained 28 days after the second AZD1222 dose. All receptors derive from an adult who received the AZD1222 COVID-19 vaccine. The CDR3 runs from the conserved cysteine through the conserved F or W.

V gene: TRBV28
J gene: TRBJ1-4
CDR3 protein: CASSSGQGTEKLFF

V gene: TRBV6-2/TRBV6-3
J gene: TRBJ1-5
CDR3 protein: CASSYTGQGDSNQPQHF

V gene: TRBV18
J gene: TRBJ1-1
CDR3 protein: CASSPGSGDTEAFF

V gene: TRBV20-1
J gene: TRBJ1-4
CDR3 protein: CSASSTNEKLFF

V gene: TRBV25-1
J gene: TRBJ2-7
CDR3 protein: CASTPGGGSYEQYF

V gene: TRBV2
J gene: TRBJ1-5
CDR3 protein: CASTWGGNQPQHF

V gene: TRBV24-1
J gene: TRBJ1-2
CDR3 protein: CATSDGASDGYTF

V gene: TRBV2
J gene: TRBJ2-7
CDR3 protein: CASSAGGFYEQYF

V gene: TRBV28
J gene: TRBJ2-5
CDR3 protein: CASSSSQGVQETQYF

V gene: TRBV13
J gene: TRBJ1-5
CDR3 protein: CASSLDRGAQHF

V gene: TRBV6-5
J gene: TRBJ1-4
CDR3 protein: CASSLGKLGINEKLFF

V gene: TRBV6-6
J gene: TRBJ2-7
CDR3 protein: CASSPGGGRTSYEQYF

V gene: TRBV5-1
J gene: TRBJ1-1
CDR3 protein: CASSLDQDRVTEAFF

V gene: TRBV19
J gene: TRBJ1-1
CDR3 protein: CASSKSGTWNTEAFF

V gene: TRBV6-5
J gene: TRBJ2-7
CDR3 protein: CASSLLNRDEQYF

V gene: TRBV7-9
J gene: TRBJ1-5
CDR3 protein: CASSPKGGNQPQHF

V gene: TRBV30
J gene: TRBJ1-5
CDR3 protein: CAWSRRGGNQPQHF

V gene: TRBV3-1/TRBV3-2
J gene: TRBJ2-5
CDR3 protein: CASSQKGGGETQYF

V gene: TRBV4-3
J gene: TRBJ2-7
CDR3 protein: CASSQGASGRSYEQYF

V gene: TRBV18
J gene: TRBJ2-2
CDR3 protein: CASSPPRGRNTGELFF

V gene: TRBV28
J gene: TRBJ2-2
CDR3 protein: CASSFPGSHIYGELFF

V gene: TRBV27
J gene: TRBJ1-2
CDR3 protein: CASSLIAGNYGYTF

V gene: TRBV19
J gene: TRBJ1-2
CDR3 protein: CASSIGTGLGGYTF

V gene: TRBV12-3/TRBV12-4
J gene: TRBJ2-1
CDR3 protein: CASSFNNEQFF

V gene: TRBV7-7
J gene: TRBJ2-2
CDR3 protein: CASSQGGQGITGELFF

V gene: TRBV28
J gene: TRBJ2-7
CDR3 protein: CASSFRDYEQYF

V gene: TRBV12-3/TRBV12-4
J gene: TRBJ2-5
CDR3 protein: CASSLGAIETQYF

V gene: TRBV5-8
J gene: TRBJ1-4
CDR3 protein: CASSIRQGFDEKLFF

V gene: TRBV18
J gene: TRBJ2-7
CDR3 protein: CASSPVIGAYDEQYF

V gene: TRBV6-5
J gene: TRBJ2-1
CDR3 protein: CASSYSINEQFF

V gene: TRBV23-1
J gene: TRBJ2-2
CDR3 protein: CASSPSGTVNTGELFF

V gene: TRBV30
J gene: TRBJ1-6
CDR3 protein: CAWSEQGYSPLHF

V gene: TRBV7-2
J gene: TRBJ1-3
CDR3 protein: CASSLAVWGRGRGGNTIYF

V gene: TRBV19
J gene: TRBJ2-6
CDR3 protein: CASRSGSGANVLTF

V gene: TRBV30
J gene: TRBJ2-5
CDR3 protein: CAWSAGRQETQYF

V gene: TRBV7-3
J gene: TRBJ1-2
CDR3 protein: CASSLMGWNGYTF

V gene: TRBV3-1/TRBV3-2
J gene: TRBJ2-7
CDR3 protein: CASTLGTGPFEQYF

V gene: TRBV3-1/TRBV3-2
J gene: TRBJ2-3
CDR3 protein: CASSLGGGTDTQYF

V gene: TRBV9
J gene: TRBJ2-1
CDR3 protein: CASSVEAGVDPDNEQFF